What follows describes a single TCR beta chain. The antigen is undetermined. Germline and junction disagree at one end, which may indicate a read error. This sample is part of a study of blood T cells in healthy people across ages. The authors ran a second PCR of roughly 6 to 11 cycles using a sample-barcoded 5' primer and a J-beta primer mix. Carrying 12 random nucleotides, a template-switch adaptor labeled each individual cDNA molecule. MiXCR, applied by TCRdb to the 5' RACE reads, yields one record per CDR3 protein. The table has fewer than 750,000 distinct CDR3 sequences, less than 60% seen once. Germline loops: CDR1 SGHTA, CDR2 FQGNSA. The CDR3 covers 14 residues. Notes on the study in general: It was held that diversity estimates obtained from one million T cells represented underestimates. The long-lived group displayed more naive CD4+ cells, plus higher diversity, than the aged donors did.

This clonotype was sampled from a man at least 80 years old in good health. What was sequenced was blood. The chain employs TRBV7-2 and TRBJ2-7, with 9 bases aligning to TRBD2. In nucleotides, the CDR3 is TGTGCCGGCAGCTTAAGCGGGGGGTCCTACGAGCAGTACTTC. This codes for CAGSLSGGSYEQYF.